Following are 13 T cell receptor beta chains from one sample sequenced in a study of blood T cell repertoires in COVID-19. The data were produced by immunoSEQ multiplex PCR, yet TCRdb's version contains in-frame clones alone and is incomplete. The table lists 85,000 to 95,000 clones, about nine tenths of them singletons. The specimen sequenced was peripheral blood. These receptors all stem from a woman of 80 years or more with acute or convalescent COVID-19.

This chain links TRBV6-6 with TRBJ1-1; maybe TRBD1 (6 bases). Trimming stripped 0 bases from V and 3 bases from J, with 11 bases between. Per the germline V gene, CDR1 is MNHNY and CDR2 is SVGAGI (reference sequence). This CDR3 spans 15 amino acids. The CDR3 loop is CASSYSTGLDTEAFF. The CDR3, as DNA: TGTGCCAGCAGTTACTCGACAGGTCTGGACACTGAAGCTTTCTTT.

This clone was seen more than once but under ten times. V gene TRBV19 combines with J gene TRBJ2-7; maybe TRBD1 (6 bases). The CDR3 runs 15 residues. Germline V gives CDR1 LNHDA, CDR2 SQIVND (reference sequence). V gave up 3 bases and J gave up 5 bases, with 17 bases separating them. The CDR3, as DNA: TGTGCCAGTAGTATGAGAGGACAGCGAGGGAACGAGCAGTACTTC. It specifies CASSMRGQRGNEQYF.

This chain joins TRBV5-6 and TRBJ2-2; 8 bases are a match to TRBD1. There are 15 residues in the CDR3. Germline trimming cut 5 bases from V and 0 bases from J; bases unmatched to any gene: 3. The germline gives CDR1 SGHDT, CDR2 YYEEEE. The CDR3 region is CASSPQGANTGELFF. CDR3 DNA: TGTGCCAGCAGTCCACAGGGGGCGAACACCGGGGAGCTGTTTTTT.

This rearrangement joins TRBV6-2 or TRBV6-3 to TRBJ2-2, with TRBD2 matching 12 bases. Losses at the gene ends were 6 bases for V and 1 base for J; bases not matched to a gene: 12. The germline gives CDR1 MNHEY, CDR2 SVGEGT. This CDR3 is built from 19 residues. CDR3: CASSHRASGGALNTGELFF. CDR3 DNA: TGTGCCAGCAGCCACCGGGCTAGCGGGGGGGCCCTGAACACCGGGGAGCTGTTTTTT.

The V and J genes are TRBV28 and TRBJ2-5; 10 bases agree with TRBD1. Trimming cost V 5 bases and J 3 bases; bases outside gene matches: 3. Per germline, CDR1 MDHEN and CDR2 SYDVKM. The CDR3 is made up of 14 amino acids. CDR3 in amino acids: CASSGTGVKETQYF. CDR3 DNA sequence: TGTGCCAGCAGTGGGACAGGGGTGAAAGAGACCCAGTACTTC. Combining the CDR3 with reference TRBV28 and TRBJ2-5 gives the whole variable domain DVKVTQSSRYLVKRTGEKVFLECVQDMDHENMFWYRQDPGLGLRLIYFSYDVKMKEKGDIPEGYSVSREKKERFSLILESASTNQTSMYLCASSGTGVKETQYFGPGTRLLVL.

The V and J genes are TRBV5-6 and TRBJ1-2, with TRBD1 matching over 10 bases. Germline lookup yields CDR1 SGHDT and CDR2 YYEEEE. The length of the CDR3 is 16 residues. The V and J ends lost 0 bases and 6 bases, in that order; junction bases with no gene match: 8. In nucleotides, the CDR3 is TGTGCCAGCAGCTTGGACCTTCGGACAGGGGGAAATGGCTACACCTTC. Amino acid sequence: CASSLDLRTGGNGYTF.

The CDR3 DNA sequence: TGTGCCAGCAGTTACCTAAGGGGATCCTACGAGCAGTACTTC. Translated: CASSYLRGSYEQYF. The gene calls are TRBV6-2 or TRBV6-3 and TRBJ2-7; D may be TRBD1 (5 bases). V was pared by 2 bases and J by 1 base, with 9 bases between. The CDR3 totals 14 residues. Germline assignment: CDR1 MNHEY and CDR2 SVGEGT.

The rearrangement links TRBV3-1 (or the pseudogene TRBV3-2) to TRBJ2-1, with TRBD2 matching 12 bases. J gave up 9 bases and V 4 bases, and 7 bases lay outside the gene matches. In germline, CDR1 is LGHDT, CDR2 YNNKEL (reference sequence). The length of the CDR3 is 15 residues. The CDR3 coding sequence is TGTGCCAGCAGCCCTGGACTAGCGGGGAGGAGTGAGCAGTTCTTC. It is translated as CASSPGLAGRSEQFF.

The chain combines TRBV7-2 with TRBJ1-5, with 7 bases fitting TRBD1. The CDR3 covers 14 residues. Looked up from germline, CDR1 is SGHTA and CDR2 is FQGNSA. Trimming at V came to 4 bases and at J to 3 bases, leaving 3 bases not matched to a gene. The CDR3 nucleotides read TGTGCCAGCAGCTCTGGGACAGTCAATCAGCCCCAGCATTTT. Translating gives CASSSGTVNQPQHF.

The CDR3, as DNA: TGTGCCAGCAGCCCAGGAGGGGCCTGGCGCACAGATACGCAGTATTTT. Protein: CASSPGGAWRTDTQYF. The V and J genes are TRBV5-5 and TRBJ2-3, with a tentative D call TRBD2 (6 bases). CDR3 length: 16 residues. The V gene's germline CDR1 is SGHKS and CDR2 YYEKEE (reference sequence). With 4 bases removed from V and 1 base from J, the gap between germline ends came to 16 bases. Using reference TRBV5-5 and TRBJ2-3 for the parts outside the CDR3, the full variable domain is DAGVTQSPTHLIKTRGQQVTLRCSPISGHKSVSWYQQVLGQGPQFIFQYYEKEERGRGNFPDRFSARQFPNYSSELNVNALLLGDSALYLCASSPGGAWRTDTQYFGPGTRLTVL.

This clone was recorded once. V gene TRBV14 combines with J gene TRBJ2-3, with D maybe TRBD2 (6 bases). There are 18 residues in the CDR3. Germline V gene data show CDR1 as SGHDN and CDR2 as FVKESK. V shed 0 bases and J shed 7 bases, with 23 bases lying between them. CDR3 loop: CASSQDGQMSGYQHTQYF. CDR3 DNA sequence: TGTGCCAGCAGCCAAGATGGCCAAATGAGCGGGTACCAACATACGCAGTATTTT.

This chain links TRBV7-2 with TRBJ1-1, with D perhaps TRBD1 (6 bases). Germline loops: CDR1 SGHTA, CDR2 FQGNSA. This CDR3 is 18 amino acids long. V lost 2 bases, J lost 0 bases, and 19 bases lay in between. The CDR3 spells CASSLLGRAGALNTEAFF. Here the CDR3 DNA reads TGTGCCAGCAGCTTATTAGGAAGGGCAGGGGCGTTGAACACTGAAGCTTTCTTT.

This chain connects TRBV5-1 to TRBJ2-1, with 8 bases fitting TRBD1. J was trimmed by 2 bases and V by 4 bases; bases with no gene match: 5. The CDR3 totals 15 residues. CDR1 and CDR2 from the germline V gene are SGHRS and YFSETQ. CDR3 loop: CASSKGQGTYNEQFF. DNA for the CDR3: TGCGCCAGCAGCAAAGGACAGGGCACCTACAATGAGCAGTTCTTC. Variable domain in full (rest from reference TRBV5-1 and TRBJ2-1): KAGVTQTPRYLIKTRGQQVTLSCSPISGHRSVSWYQQTPGQGLQFLFEYFSETQRNKGNFPGRFSGRQFSNSRSEMNVSTLELGDSALYLCASSKGQGTYNEQFFGPGTRLTVL.